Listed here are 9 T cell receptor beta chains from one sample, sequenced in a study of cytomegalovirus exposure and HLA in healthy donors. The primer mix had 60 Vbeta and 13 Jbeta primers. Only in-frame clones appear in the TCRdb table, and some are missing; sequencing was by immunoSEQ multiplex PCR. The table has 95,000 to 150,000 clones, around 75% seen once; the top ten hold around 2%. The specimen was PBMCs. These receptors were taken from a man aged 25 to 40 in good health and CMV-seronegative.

The CDR3 DNA is TGTGCCAGCTCACCCGGACAGGGGGCTAGGGATGGCTACACCTTC. Protein sequence: CASSPGQGARDGYTF. The V and J genes are TRBV18 and TRBJ1-2; 11 bases map to TRBD1. Germline V CDR1 and CDR2: KGHSH, LQKENI. This CDR3 is 15 amino acids long. V lost 3 bases and J lost 6; bases outside the gene matches: 6.

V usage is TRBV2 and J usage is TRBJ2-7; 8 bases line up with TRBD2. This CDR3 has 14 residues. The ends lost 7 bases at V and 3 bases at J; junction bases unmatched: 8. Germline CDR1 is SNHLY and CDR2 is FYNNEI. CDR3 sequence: CASIGSGGIYEQYF. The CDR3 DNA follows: TGTGCCAGCATTGGAAGCGGGGGAATCTACGAGCAGTACTTC. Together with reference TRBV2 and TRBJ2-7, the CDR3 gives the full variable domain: EPEVTQTPSHQVTQMGQEVILRCVPISNHLYFYWYRQILGQKVEFLVSFYNNEISEKSEIFDDQFSVERPDGSNFTLKIRSTKLEDSAMYFCASIGSGGIYEQYFGPGTRLTVT.

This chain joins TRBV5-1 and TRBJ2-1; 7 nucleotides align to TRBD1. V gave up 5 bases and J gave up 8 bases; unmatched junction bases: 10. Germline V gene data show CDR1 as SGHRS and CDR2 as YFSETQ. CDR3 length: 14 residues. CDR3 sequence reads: CASRVTGTVHEQFF. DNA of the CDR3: TGCGCCAGCAGGGTCACCGGGACAGTCCATGAGCAGTTCTTC.

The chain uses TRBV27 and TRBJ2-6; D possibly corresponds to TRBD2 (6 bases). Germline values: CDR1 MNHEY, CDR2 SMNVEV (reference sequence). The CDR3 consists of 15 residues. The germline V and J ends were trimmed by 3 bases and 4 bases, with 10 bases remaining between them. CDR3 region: CASSFGGFGANVLTF. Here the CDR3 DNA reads TGTGCCAGCAGTTTCGGAGGGTTCGGGGCCAACGTCCTGACTTTC. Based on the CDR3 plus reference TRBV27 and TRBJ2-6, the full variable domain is EAQVTQNPRYLITVTGKKLTVTCSQNMNHEYMSWYRQDPGLGLRQIYYSMNVEVTDKGDVPEGYKVSRKEKRNFPLILESPSPNQTSLYFCASSFGGFGANVLTFGAGSRLTVL.

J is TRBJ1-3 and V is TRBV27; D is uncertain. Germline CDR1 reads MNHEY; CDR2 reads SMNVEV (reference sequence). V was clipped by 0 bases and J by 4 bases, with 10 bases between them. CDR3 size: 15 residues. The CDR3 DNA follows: TGTGCCAGCAGTTTATCGAGGGCGGGGGGAAACACCATATATTTT. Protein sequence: CASSLSRAGGNTIYF.

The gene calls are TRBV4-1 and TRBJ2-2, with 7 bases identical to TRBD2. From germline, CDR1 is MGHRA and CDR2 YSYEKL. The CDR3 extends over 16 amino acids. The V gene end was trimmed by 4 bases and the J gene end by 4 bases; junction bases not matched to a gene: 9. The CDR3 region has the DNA TGCGCCAGCAGCCTCTTATCGACTAGCCCCACCGGGGAGCTGTTTTTT. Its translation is CASSLLSTSPTGELFF.

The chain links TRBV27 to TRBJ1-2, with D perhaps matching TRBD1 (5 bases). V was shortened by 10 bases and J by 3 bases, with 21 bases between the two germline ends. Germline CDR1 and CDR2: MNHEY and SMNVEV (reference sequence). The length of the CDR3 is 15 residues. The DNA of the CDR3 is TGTGCCACGGCCCCAGGGACTGCCCCACACTATGGCTACACCTTC. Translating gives CATAPGTAPHYGYTF.

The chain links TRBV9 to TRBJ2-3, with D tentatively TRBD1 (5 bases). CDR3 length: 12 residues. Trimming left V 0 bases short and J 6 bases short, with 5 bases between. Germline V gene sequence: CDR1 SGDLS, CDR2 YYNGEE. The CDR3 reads CASSVEGDTQYF. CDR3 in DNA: TGTGCCAGCAGCGTAGAGGGGGATACGCAGTATTTT. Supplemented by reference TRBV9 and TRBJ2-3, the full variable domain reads DSGVTQTPKHLITATGQRVTLRCSPRSGDLSVYWYQQSLDQGLQFLIQYYNGEERAKGNILERFSAQQFPDLHSELNLSSLELGDSALYFCASSVEGDTQYFGPGTRLTVL.

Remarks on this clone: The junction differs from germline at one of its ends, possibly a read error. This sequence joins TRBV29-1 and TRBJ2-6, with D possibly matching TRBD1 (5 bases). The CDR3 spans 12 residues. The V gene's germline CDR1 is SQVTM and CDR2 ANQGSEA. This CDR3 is CSVVSGANGLTF. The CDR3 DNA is TGCAGCGTAGTCTCTGGGGCCAACGGCCTGACTTTC.